A single sample gave rise to the 5 T cell receptor beta chains below, sequenced in a study of cytomegalovirus exposure and HLA in healthy donors. Researchers ran the PCR with 60 Vbeta and 13 Jbeta primers. Sequencing was performed with immunoSEQ multiplex PCR; in TCRdb, only in-frame clones are kept and a portion is missing. The sample contains some 98,000 clones, 70% to 80% of which appear only once. The specimen was PBMCs. These receptor sequences come from a female donor in good health and CMV-seronegative.

This clone was seen only once. The genes are TRBV5-1 and TRBJ1-2; possibly TRBD1 for D (5 bases). The V end lost 0 bases, the J end lost 0 bases, and 6 bases lay between the germline ends. The CDR3 spans 14 residues. Germline V lookup: CDR1 SGHRS, CDR2 YFSETQ. The CDR3 DNA reads TGCGCCAGCAGCTTGGACAGGACTAACTATGGCTACACCTTC. Translating gives CASSLDRTNYGYTF.

CDR3 sequence: CASSEAAGQFQETQYF. CDR3 in DNA: TGTGCCAGCAGTGAAGCGGCGGGACAGTTCCAAGAGACCCAGTACTTC. The chain links TRBV2 to TRBJ2-5, with D possibly being TRBD1 (7 bases). Trimming stripped 0 bases from V and 1 base from J, with 12 bases between. CDR3 length equals 16 residues. Per the germline V gene, CDR1 is SNHLY and CDR2 is FYNNEI. Variable domain in full (rest from reference TRBV2 and TRBJ2-5): EPEVTQTPSHQVTQMGQEVILRCVPISNHLYFYWYRQILGQKVEFLVSFYNNEISEKSEIFDDQFSVERPDGSNFTLKIRSTKLEDSAMYFCASSEAAGQFQETQYFGPGTRLLVL.

The chain uses TRBV9 and TRBJ1-5; no reliable D call. This CDR3 region has 14 residues. CDR1 is SGDLS and CDR2 is YYNGEE in the germline V gene. V shed 0 bases and J shed 6 bases, with 10 bases lying between them. The DNA of the CDR3 is TGTGCCAGCAGCGTAGACTTAGGGAGTCAGCCCCAGCATTTT. Protein: CASSVDLGSQPQHF.

The J gene is TRBJ2-7, the V gene TRBV6-5, with 12 positions matching TRBD2. Germline V gives CDR1 MNHEY, CDR2 SVGAGI. The CDR3 length is 15 residues. Losses at the gene ends were 5 bases for V and 4 bases for J; bases not matched to a gene: 6. The CDR3 coding sequence is TGTGCCAGCAGTCCTTGGACTAGCGGGGTTTACGAGCAGTACTTC. Its protein product is CASSPWTSGVYEQYF.

The chain has TRBV28 and TRBJ1-5; 8 bases line up with TRBD1. CDR3 size: 15 residues. The junction had 8 bases not matched to a gene; V was cut back by 6 bases and J by 4 bases. Germline CDR1 is MDHEN and CDR2 is SYDVKM. In DNA form, the CDR3 reads TGTGCCAGCAGCACGGACAGGGACCGGAATCAGCCCCAGCATTTT. Encoded protein: CASSTDRDRNQPQHF.